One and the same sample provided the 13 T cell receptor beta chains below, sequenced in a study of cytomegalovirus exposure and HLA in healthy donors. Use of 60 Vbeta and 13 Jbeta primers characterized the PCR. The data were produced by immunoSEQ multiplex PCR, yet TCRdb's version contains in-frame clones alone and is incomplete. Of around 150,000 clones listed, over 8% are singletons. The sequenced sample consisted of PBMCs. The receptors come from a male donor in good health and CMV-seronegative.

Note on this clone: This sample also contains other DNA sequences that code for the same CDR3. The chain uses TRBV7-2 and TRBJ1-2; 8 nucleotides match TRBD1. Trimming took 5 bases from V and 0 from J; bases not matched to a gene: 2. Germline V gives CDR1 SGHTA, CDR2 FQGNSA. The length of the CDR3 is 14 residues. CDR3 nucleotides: TGTGCCAGCAGCCTACAGGGGGCTAACTATGGCTACACCTTC. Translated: CASSLQGANYGYTF.

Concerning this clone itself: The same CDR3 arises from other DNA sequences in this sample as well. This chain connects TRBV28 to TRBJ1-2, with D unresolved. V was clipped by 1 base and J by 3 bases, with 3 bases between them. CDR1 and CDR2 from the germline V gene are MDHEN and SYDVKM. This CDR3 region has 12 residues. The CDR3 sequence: CASSLSDYGYTF. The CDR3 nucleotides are TGTGCCAGCAGTTTATCTGACTATGGCTACACCTTC.

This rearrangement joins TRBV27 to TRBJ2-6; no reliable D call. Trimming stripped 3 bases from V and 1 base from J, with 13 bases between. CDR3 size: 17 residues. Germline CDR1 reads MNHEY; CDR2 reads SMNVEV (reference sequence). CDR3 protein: CASSLVPRYSGANVLTF. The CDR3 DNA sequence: TGTGCCAGCAGTTTGGTACCTCGCTATTCTGGGGCCAACGTCCTGACTTTC.

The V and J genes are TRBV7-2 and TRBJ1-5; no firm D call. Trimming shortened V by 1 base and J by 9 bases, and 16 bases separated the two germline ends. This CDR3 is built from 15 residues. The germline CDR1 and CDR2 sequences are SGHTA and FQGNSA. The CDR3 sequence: CASSLDGQSYRPQHF. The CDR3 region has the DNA TGTGCCAGCAGCTTAGATGGGCAGTCCTATCGGCCCCAGCATTTT. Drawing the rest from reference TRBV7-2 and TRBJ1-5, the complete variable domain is GAGVSQSPSNKVTEKGKDVELRCDPISGHTALYWYRQSLGQGLEFLIYFQGNSAPDKSGLPSDRFSAERTGGSVSTLTIQRTQQEDSAVYLCASSLDGQSYRPQHFGDGTRLSIL.

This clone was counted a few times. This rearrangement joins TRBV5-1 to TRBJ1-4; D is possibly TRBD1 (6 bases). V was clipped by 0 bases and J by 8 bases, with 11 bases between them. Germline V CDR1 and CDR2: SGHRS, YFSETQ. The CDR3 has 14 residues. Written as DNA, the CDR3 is TGCGCCAGCAGCTTGGGGCAGGGGAAAGAAAAACTGTTTTTT. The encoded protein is CASSLGQGKEKLFF.

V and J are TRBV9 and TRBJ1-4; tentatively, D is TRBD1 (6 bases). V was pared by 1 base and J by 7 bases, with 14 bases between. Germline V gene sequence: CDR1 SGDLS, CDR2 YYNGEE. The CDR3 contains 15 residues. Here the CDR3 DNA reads TGTGCCAGCAGCGTATCGGGAAGGGGGGGTGAAAAACTGTTTTTT. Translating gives CASSVSGRGGEKLFF.

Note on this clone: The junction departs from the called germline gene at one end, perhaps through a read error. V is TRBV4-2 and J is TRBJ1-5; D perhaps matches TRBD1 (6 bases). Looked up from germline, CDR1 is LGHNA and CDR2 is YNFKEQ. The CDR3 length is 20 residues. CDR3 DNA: TGTGCCAGCAGCCAAGATTTACAGGGATCTATCCTATATAGCAATCAGCCCCAGAATTTT. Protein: CASSQDLQGSILYSNQPQNF.

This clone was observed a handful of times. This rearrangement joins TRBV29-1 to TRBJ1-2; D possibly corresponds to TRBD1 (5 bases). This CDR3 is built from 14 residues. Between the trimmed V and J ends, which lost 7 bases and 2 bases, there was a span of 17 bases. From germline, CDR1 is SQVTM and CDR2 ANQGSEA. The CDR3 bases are TGCAGCGCACGGGTCCCCCAGGGCAACTATGGCTACACCTTC. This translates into CSARVPQGNYGYTF.

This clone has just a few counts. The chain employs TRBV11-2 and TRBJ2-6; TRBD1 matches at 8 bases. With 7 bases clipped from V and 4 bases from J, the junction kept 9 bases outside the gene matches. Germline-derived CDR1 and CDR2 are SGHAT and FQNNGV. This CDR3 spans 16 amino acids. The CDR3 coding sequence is TGTGCCAGCACCCTAGCGACAGGGGTCGGGGCCAACGTCCTGACTTTC. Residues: CASTLATGVGANVLTF.

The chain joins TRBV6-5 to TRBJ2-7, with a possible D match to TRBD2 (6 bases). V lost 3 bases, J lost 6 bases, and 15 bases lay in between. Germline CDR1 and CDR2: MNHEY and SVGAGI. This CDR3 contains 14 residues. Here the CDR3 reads CASSYWRDVGEQYF. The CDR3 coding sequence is TGTGCCAGCAGTTATTGGCGGGATGTCGGCGAGCAGTACTTC.

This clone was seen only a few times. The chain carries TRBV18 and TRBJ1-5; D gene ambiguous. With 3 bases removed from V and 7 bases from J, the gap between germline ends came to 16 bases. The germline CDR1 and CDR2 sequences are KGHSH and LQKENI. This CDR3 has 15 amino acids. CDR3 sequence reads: CASSPTGDGEQPQHF. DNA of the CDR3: TGTGCCAGCTCACCGACGGGAGACGGGGAGCAGCCCCAGCATTTT.

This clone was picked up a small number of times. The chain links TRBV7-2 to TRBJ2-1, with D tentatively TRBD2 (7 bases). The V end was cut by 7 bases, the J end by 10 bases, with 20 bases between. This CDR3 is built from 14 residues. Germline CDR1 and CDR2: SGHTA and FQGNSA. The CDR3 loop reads CASTPRGAGPEQFF. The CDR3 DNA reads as TGTGCCAGCACCCCCCGGGGGGCTGGACCCGAGCAGTTCTTC.

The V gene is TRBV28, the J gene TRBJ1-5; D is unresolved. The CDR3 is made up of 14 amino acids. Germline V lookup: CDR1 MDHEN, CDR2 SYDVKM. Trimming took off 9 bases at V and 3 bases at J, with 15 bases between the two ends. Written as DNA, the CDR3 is TGTGCCAGTCTCGCCCAGGATTCCAATCAGCCCCAGCATTTT. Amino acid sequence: CASLAQDSNQPQHF.